This T cell receptor (beta chain) was sequenced during a study of response to subunit inactivated influenza vaccine (dated by TCRdb to 2016 to 2019). Looking at the study overall: To follow how T cells responded to a trivalent subunit inactivated influenza vaccine, the researchers relied on deep quantitative profiling of the T cell receptor repertoire.

Receptors were amplified or captured by RT-PCR. The instrument was an Illumina HiSeq 2500. TCRdb reprocessing: public reads trimmed at Q25 with fastp, clones called with MiXCR, in-frame beta chains kept. A single entry per CDR3 protein holds the most common genes and DNA from its merged rows. Here the sample has under 550,000 distinct CDR3 sequences; about 7.6% occur a single time. The ten biggest clones cover 10% to 15% of the sample. The paper's findings and limits, for the study overall: The authors suggested that each seasonal influenza vaccination may recruit only a limited number of new T cells.

Regarding this clonotype: The antigen it binds to is not known. The input lacks base qualities; no much larger clone sits a single base away.

Specimen: PBMCs from blood, collected less than 30 months after vaccination. The sequence derives from a man in his fifties or sixties who received an inactivated influenza vaccine. Donor details come from another sample of the same person, matched by shared clones.

The DNA sequence is given as TGTGCCAGCAGCCCAACAGGGTTTTCATTTTACAATGAGCAGTTCTTC. Its product reads: CASSPTGFSFYNEQFF. The chain is encoded by TRBV3-1 joined to TRBJ2-1, with a weak D call of TRBD1 (6 bases match). Via the germline V gene (reference sequence), CDR1 is LGHDT and CDR2 YNNKEL. Between the V and J ends, shortened by 4 bases and 4 bases respectively, the junction contains 17 bases. From the cysteine through the phenylalanine, the CDR3 covers 16 amino acids. Only the CDR3 DNA stays, 48 bases, in frame from base 1.